The 9 T cell receptor beta chains given below trace back to one sample, sequenced in a study of PD-1 blockade in classical Hodgkin lymphoma. Sequencing was performed with immunoSEQ multiplex PCR; in TCRdb, only in-frame clones are kept and a portion is missing. Of some 41,000 clones listed, about 88% were seen once; the top ten hold around 5%. With no exception, relapse followed autologous stem cell transplantation in all patients, and brentuximab vedotin exposure varied. The specimen comprised peripheral blood mononuclear cells (PBMCs), sampled before the second cycle of nivolumab. Receptors originate from a human donor with classical Hodgkin lymphoma.

The chain combines TRBV27 with TRBJ2-7; D perhaps matches TRBD2 (6 bases). The germline V gene encodes CDR1 MNHEY and CDR2 SMNVEV (reference sequence). This CDR3 is 12 amino acids long. V shed 7 bases and J shed 4 bases, with 11 bases lying between them. The chain's CDR3 is CASKGRLYEQYF. CDR3 DNA: TGTGCCAGCAAGGGGAGGTTGTACGAGCAGTACTTC.

V gene TRBV6-1 combines with J gene TRBJ2-7; 7 bases are a match to TRBD1. The CDR3 loop spans 15 amino acids. With V trimmed by 5 bases and J by 3 bases, 10 bases remained unmatched. Germline values: CDR1 MNHNS, CDR2 SASEGT. The CDR3 loop is CASSLTGLGVYEQYF. CDR3 sequence (DNA): TGTGCCAGCAGTCTGACAGGGTTAGGGGTCTACGAGCAGTACTTC.

The chain combines TRBV5-1 with TRBJ1-3, with TRBD1 matching over 8 bases. The CDR3 totals 15 residues. Germline CDR1 is SGHRS and CDR2 is YFSETQ. After removal of 4 bases from V and 0 bases from J, the junction contained 3 bases not matched to a gene. CDR3 DNA: TGCGCCAGCAGCGTGGACAGGGTCTCTGGAAACACCATATATTTT. Translation gives CASSVDRVSGNTIYF.

The V and J genes are TRBV5-8 and TRBJ2-5, with 10 bases identical to TRBD2. V was pared by 2 bases and J by 4 bases, with 5 bases of the junction left unmatched. The CDR3 has 15 residues. CDR1 SGHTS and CDR2 YDEGEE come from the germline V gene. The CDR3, as DNA: TGTGCCAGCAGCTTAGAAGCGGGGGGGCGAGAGACCCAGTACTTC. Its protein is CASSLEAGGRETQYF.

CDR3 coding DNA: TGCGCCAGCAGTGAGAGGGACCAAGGAGCTACCCGAAGGGGGGGCCAAAGGGCCGATCAGCCCCAGCATTTT. It specifies CASSERDQGATRRGGQRADQPQHF. J is TRBJ1-5 and V is TRBV10-1; possibly TRBD1 for D (6 bases). The CDR3 covers 24 residues. Germline CDR1 reads WNHNN; CDR2 reads SYGVQD (reference sequence). Trimming took off 2 bases at V and 5 bases at J, with 40 bases between the two ends.

In its sample, this clone was seen a few times. The rearrangement links TRBV11-3 to TRBJ2-7, with D perhaps matching TRBD1 (6 bases). The germline V and J ends were trimmed by 4 bases and 0 bases, with 7 bases remaining between them. The CDR3 loop spans 13 amino acids. Per the germline V gene, CDR1 is SGHNT and CDR2 is YENEEA. The CDR3 is CASSSGVSYEQYF. The CDR3 DNA follows: TGTGCCAGCAGCTCAGGGGTCTCCTACGAGCAGTACTTC.

V is TRBV9 and J is TRBJ1-4; D unresolved. V lost 0 bases to trimming and J lost 5 bases, with 14 bases between them. Germline V gene sequence: CDR1 SGDLS, CDR2 YYNGEE. The CDR3 extends over 16 amino acids. DNA of the CDR3: TGTGCCAGCAGCGTAGACCCCCGGCTGGGAAATGAAAAACTGTTTTTT. Translated: CASSVDPRLGNEKLFF.

This clone was recorded a few times. The chain combines TRBV28 with TRBJ2-1, with a tentative D call TRBD2 (6 bases). Deletions cut 4 bases from V and 6 bases from J, with 19 bases between. The CDR3 covers 16 residues. Germline lookup yields CDR1 MDHEN and CDR2 SYDVKM. The CDR3 here is CASSSGRNRIINEQFF. CDR3 DNA: TGTGCCAGCAGTTCAGGGAGGAATCGTATAATCAATGAGCAGTTCTTC.

The chain is built from TRBV2 and TRBJ2-3; tentatively, D is TRBD2 (5 bases). Germline V CDR1 and CDR2: SNHLY, FYNNEI. V dropped 8 bases and J dropped 2 bases, with 11 bases sitting between them. CDR3 length: 13 residues. DNA of the CDR3: TGTGCCAGCGCCCGGAGGAACACAGATACGCAGTATTTT. Protein product: CASARRNTDTQYF.